This entry lists 5 T cell receptor beta chains sequenced from one sample in a study of T cells in Graves' hyperthyroidism and ophthalmopathy. Amplification yielded TCR beta CDR3 regions, with RNA transcripts as the source. When the TCR CDR3 underwent first-round RT-PCR, the HTBI primer set was used. A single record per CDR3 protein comes from TCRdb applying MiXCR to the multiplex PCR reads. This sample yields approximately 600,000 distinct CDR3 sequences, of which around 20% are seen a single time; 34% belongs to the top ten. Sequencing input: blood. These receptors originate from a man aged 25-40 years with Graves' ophthalmopathy.

V gene TRBV27 combines with J gene TRBJ2-1; 10 bases are shared with TRBD2. The CDR3 sequence is 15 residues long. J was trimmed by 2 bases and V by 6 bases; bases with no gene match: 4. The germline gives CDR1 MNHEY, CDR2 SMNVEV (reference sequence). CDR3 coding DNA: TGTGCCAGCAGCAGCGGGAGGGGGCCCTACAATGAGCAGTTCTTC. It translates to CASSSGRGPYNEQFF.

Only one count was recorded for this clonotype. The chain couples TRBV5-5 to TRBJ2-1; TRBD2 aligns across 8 bases. Trimming cost V 4 bases and J 8 bases; bases outside gene matches: 14. Germline assignment: CDR1 SGHKS and CDR2 YYEKEE (reference sequence). There are 16 residues in the CDR3. The CDR3 spells CASSPSAQREIYEQFF. The DNA for the CDR3 is TGTGCCAGCAGCCCATCGGCACAGCGGGAGATTTATGAGCAGTTCTTC.

The chain has TRBV29-1 and TRBJ2-1; no firm D call. Trimming stripped 6 bases from V and 3 bases from J, with 6 bases between. This CDR3 is built from 11 residues. CDR1 is SQVTM, CDR2 ANQGSEA, per germline. In DNA, the CDR3 is TGCAGCGTGCAGAGCTACAATGAGCAGTTCTTC. It yields the protein CSVQSYNEQFF.

The table lists this clonotype with many counts. This sequence joins TRBV20-1 and TRBJ2-3, with TRBD2 identical over 10 bases. This CDR3 comprises 15 residues. Germline CDR1 DFQATT, CDR2 SNEGSKA (reference sequence). The V gene end was trimmed by 1 base and the J gene end by 5 bases; junction bases not matched to a gene: 6. CDR3 loop: CSARAPSGRGDTQYF. DNA of the CDR3: TGCAGTGCTAGAGCCCCTAGCGGGAGAGGAGATACGCAGTATTTT.

This chain connects TRBV9 to TRBJ2-2, with D perhaps TRBD2 (6 bases). CDR3 length equals 15 residues. Germline-derived CDR1 and CDR2 are SGDLS and YYNGEE. With 3 bases removed from V and 6 bases from J, the gap between germline ends came to 15 bases. The CDR3 DNA follows: TGTGCCAGCAGCGCTCCTCCGGGGGATTCCGGGGAGCTGTTTTTT. This encodes CASSAPPGDSGELFF.